These T cell receptor beta chains were read from a single sample in a study of OX40 agonist ivuxolimab in advanced cancers. Here immunoSEQ multiplex PCR was the method, and the copy in TCRdb shows in-frame clones only, minus some. The sample has roughly 48,000 clones, roughly 80% seen once. The material was CD4+ or CD8+ T cells sorted from blood, obtained in a trial of the OX40 agonist ivuxolimab. These receptors all stem from an adult with an advanced solid tumor such as melanoma, head and neck, liver or kidney cancer. CDR3s include the opening cysteine and the closing phenylalanine or tryptophan. Each record gives: V gene, clone size, CDR3 protein. Some rows mark clone size as missing; the rest say once, few, many or name a class of expanded clone.

TRBV15 - CATSRALSGGSLYTQYF
TRBV2 few CASKGFRETQYF
TRBV6-6 - CASHPPQNTGELFF
TRBV11-2 - CASSLSSSTDTQYF
TRBV19 - CASTWGMGSQPQHF
TRBV6-5 - CAIGTSWTGELFF
TRBV7-9 once CASSYTSGEKLFF
TRBV6-1 - CASSQGRDSYGYTF
TRBV29-1 - CSVEGFSSGRDEQYF
TRBV6-6 - CASSRAGETHEQYF
TRBV27 few CASSFRSGGGTGELFF
TRBV15 - CATSRDQGFYNEQFF
TRBV28 - CASKDAEAFF
TRBV4-1 - CASSHYREGDEQFF
TRBV27 - CASRGAGYSNQPQHF
TRBV6-1 few CASSDTGNSGNTIYF
TRBV28 - CAGPRGLAGGRRYNEQFF
TRBV5-4 - CASSRVREGSYEQYF
TRBV6-6 - CASSKDRAIYGYTF
TRBV5-1 - CASSLGRPPYEQYF
TRBV2 - CASRAAGGGDTEAFF
TRBV5-8 - CASSPRPRDYEQYF
TRBV11-2 - CASSPYRATYEQYF
TRBV18 - CASSPGLAETEQYF
TRBV18 - CASSPGTANQPQHF
TRBV28 - CASTESWGELFF
TRBV5-5 - CASSLDGSPLGNTIYF
TRBV14 - CASSQGGRGRLRATEAFF
TRBV25-1 - CASSDRGGEGRVWFF
TRBV5-5 - CASSLAGQTNEKLFF
TRBV28 - CASRGTSGFRGRSYNEQFF
TRBV2 - CASSGRLNTEAFF
TRBV30 - CALRTGWNSPLHF
TRBV19 - CASIPGGHTGELFF
TRBV6-1 - CASAGGVYTEAFF
TRBV6-5 - CASSPSGVGYEQYF
TRBV2 few CASKRELTENTEAFF
TRBV14 - CASSLRTGRNTEAFF
TRBV29-1 - CSVDGGAALGYTF
TRBV7-9 - CASRAGQRYEQYF
TRBV10-3 once CAVAGVTDTQYF
TRBV6-6 - CASRTTGSSYEQYF
TRBV14 - CASSSGRARGIASYNEQFF
TRBV29-1 - CSVTPGGDLGNTEAFF
TRBV5-1 - CASSLYGGTTYEQYF
TRBV28 few CASSSPDRGGYGYTF
TRBV5-4 - CASSLQSYEQYF
TRBV6-5 once CASSYRQASMNTEAFF
TRBV7-6 few CASTPGAQETQYF
TRBV5-1 - CASSLRPYNEQFF
TRBV9 - CASSGRPGTMDYNEQFF
TRBV14 - CASSPPGQRNTIYF
TRBV27 - CASSLDPRGVQETQYF
TRBV28 - CASSPWTGEGTGANVLTF
TRBV9 - CASSVEVNSGNTIYF